The 2 T cell receptor beta chains below all came from one sample that was sequenced in a study of post-analysis software for immune sequencing data. The TCR beta cDNA libraries carried unique molecular identifiers. TCRdb fed the PCR reads into MiXCR, producing one record per CDR3 protein. Found here are hundreds of thousands of distinct CDR3 sequences, about 27% of them singletons; the top ten hold under 0.7%. Study-wide findings and caveats: Four or five TRBV segments were significantly more frequent in patients than in controls. TRBV5-6, TRBV5-1 and TRBV20-1 were among these segments.

Their specific antigens are unknown. Specimen: blood. These receptors were obtained from a girl aged 5-17 years with multiple sclerosis.

As to this clonotype: It may be a read error: a sequence one base away is much more abundant. The rearrangement joins TRBV6-6 to TRBJ2-1, with D possibly TRBD2 on 5 matching bases. The CDR3 consists of 13 residues. CDR1 is MNHNY and CDR2 is SVGAGI in the germline V gene (reference sequence). The CDR3 DNA sequence: TGTGTCAGCAGTTACCCGGACGGGGATGAGCAGTTCTTC. It yields the protein CVSSYPDGDEQFF.

This clonotype was detected a few times. The chain couples TRBV6-5 to TRBJ1-4; D ambiguous. Looked up from germline, CDR1 is MNHEY and CDR2 is SVGAGI. Deletions cut 0 bases from V and 0 bases from J, with 5 bases between. The CDR3 has 15 residues. CDR3 in amino acids: CASSYSPSTNEKLFF. In DNA form, the CDR3 reads TGTGCCAGCAGTTACTCTCCCTCAACTAATGAAAAACTGTTTTTT.